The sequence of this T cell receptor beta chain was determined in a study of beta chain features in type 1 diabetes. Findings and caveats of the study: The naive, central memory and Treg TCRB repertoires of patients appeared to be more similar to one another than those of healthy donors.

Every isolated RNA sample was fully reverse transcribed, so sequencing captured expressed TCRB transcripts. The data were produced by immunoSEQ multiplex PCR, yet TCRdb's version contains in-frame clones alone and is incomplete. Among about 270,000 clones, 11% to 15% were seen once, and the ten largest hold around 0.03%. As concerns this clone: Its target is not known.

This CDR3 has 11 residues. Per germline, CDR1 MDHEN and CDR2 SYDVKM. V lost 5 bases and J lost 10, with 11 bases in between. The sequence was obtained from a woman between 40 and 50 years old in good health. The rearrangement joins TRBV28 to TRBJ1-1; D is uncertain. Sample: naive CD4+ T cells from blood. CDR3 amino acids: CASSQPSGAFF. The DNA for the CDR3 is TGTGCCAGCAGTCAACCATCGGGAGCTTTCTTT.